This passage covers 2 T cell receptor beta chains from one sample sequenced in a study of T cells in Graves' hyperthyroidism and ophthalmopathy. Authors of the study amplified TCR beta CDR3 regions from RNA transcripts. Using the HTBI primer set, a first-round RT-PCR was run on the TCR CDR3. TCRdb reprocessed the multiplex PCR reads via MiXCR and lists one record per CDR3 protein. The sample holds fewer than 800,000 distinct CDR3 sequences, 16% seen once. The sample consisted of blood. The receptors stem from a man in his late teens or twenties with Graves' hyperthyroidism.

This CDR3 is CASSFTSRMISDIQYF. Written as DNA, the CDR3 is TGTGCCAGCAGTTTCACTAGCAGGATGATCTCGGACATTCAGTACTTC. J is TRBJ2-4 and V is TRBV12-3 or TRBV12-4, with D maybe TRBD2 (6 bases). Trimming took 3 bases from V and 8 from J, leaving 20 bases between them. The CDR3 runs 16 residues.

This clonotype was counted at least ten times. The CDR3 DNA follows: TGCAGTGCTAGTCGGTTACGTGGCTACGAGCAGTACTTC. This sequence encodes CSASRLRGYEQYF. The rearrangement uses TRBV20-1 and TRBJ2-7; no definite D call. The CDR3 is 13 residues long. Trimming took off 3 bases at V and 3 bases at J, with 12 bases between the two ends. CDR1 DFQATT and CDR2 SNEGSKA come from the germline V gene (reference sequence).